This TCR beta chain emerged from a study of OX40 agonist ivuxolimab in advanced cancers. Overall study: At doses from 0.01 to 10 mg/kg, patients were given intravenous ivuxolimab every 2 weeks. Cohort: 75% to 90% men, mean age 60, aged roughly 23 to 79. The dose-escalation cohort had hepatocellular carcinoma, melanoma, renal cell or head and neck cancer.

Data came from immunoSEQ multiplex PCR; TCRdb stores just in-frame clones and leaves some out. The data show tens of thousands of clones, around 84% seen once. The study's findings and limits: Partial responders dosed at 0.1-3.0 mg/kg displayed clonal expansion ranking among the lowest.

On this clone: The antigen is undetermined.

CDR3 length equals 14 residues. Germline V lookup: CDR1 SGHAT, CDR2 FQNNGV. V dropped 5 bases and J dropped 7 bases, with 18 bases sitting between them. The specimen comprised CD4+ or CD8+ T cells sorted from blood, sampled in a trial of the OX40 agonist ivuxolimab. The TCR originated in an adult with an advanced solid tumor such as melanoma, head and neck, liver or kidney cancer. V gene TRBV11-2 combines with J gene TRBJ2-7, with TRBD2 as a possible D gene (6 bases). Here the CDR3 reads CASSRNRDLGEQYF. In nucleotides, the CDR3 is TGTGCCAGCAGCCGAAACCGGGACTTGGGGGAGCAGTACTTC.